These 28 T cell receptor beta chains share one sample of origin, sequenced in a study of blood T cell repertoires in COVID-19. This table comes from immunoSEQ multiplex PCR, and its TCRdb copy is limited to in-frame clones, with some not included. The sample yields about 170,000 clones, around 80% seen once. Sequencing input: peripheral blood. The receptors were gathered from a woman older than 75 with acute or convalescent COVID-19.

J is TRBJ1-2 and V is TRBV19, with unresolved D. Trimming removed 5 bases at V and 6 bases at J, with 16 bases between. CDR3 length: 14 residues. Germline V gives CDR1 LNHDA, CDR2 SQIVND (reference sequence). Written as DNA, the CDR3 is TGTGCCAGTAGTTGGCCAGCAGGCATGGATGGCTACACCTTC. Translated: CASSWPAGMDGYTF.

The J gene is TRBJ1-6, the V gene TRBV7-9, with 7 bases aligning to TRBD1. The CDR3 totals 14 residues. The germline V gene has CDR1 SEHNR and CDR2 FQNEAQ (reference sequence). The V and J ends lost 3 bases and 6 bases, in that order; junction bases with no gene match: 2. The chain's CDR3 is CASSFGTANSPLHF. In nucleotides, the CDR3 is TGTGCCAGCAGCTTTGGGACAGCTAATTCACCCCTCCACTTT.

The gene calls are TRBV20-1 and TRBJ1-1; D is uncertain. CDR1 and CDR2 from the germline V gene are DFQATT and SNEGSKA (reference sequence). The V and J ends lost 7 bases and 3 bases respectively, with 9 bases between them. The CDR3 consists of 11 residues. In DNA, the CDR3 is TGCAGTGTGAGAGGGTACACTGAAGCTTTCTTT. This encodes CSVRGYTEAFF.

This rearrangement joins TRBV6-2 or TRBV6-3 to TRBJ1-2, with 10 nucleotides matching TRBD1. Germline-derived CDR1 and CDR2 are MNHEY and SVGEGT. This CDR3 has 15 amino acids. V dropped 3 bases and J dropped 2; count of bases not matched to a gene: 3. The CDR3 region is CASSYGTGANYGYTF. Written as DNA, the CDR3 is TGTGCCAGCAGTTATGGGACAGGGGCGAACTATGGCTACACCTTC.

This clone has a single count. The chain combines TRBV2 with TRBJ2-1; D is possibly TRBD2 (5 bases). Deletions cut 8 bases from V and 8 bases from J, with 13 bases between. The CDR3 totals 12 residues. Germline V lookup: CDR1 SNHLY, CDR2 FYNNEI. CDR3 residues: CASHPGSDEQFF. DNA for the CDR3: TGTGCCAGCCACCCGGGGTCGGATGAGCAGTTCTTC.

This chain connects TRBV6-5 to TRBJ1-2; 8 nucleotides match TRBD1. J was trimmed by 8 bases and V by 5 bases; bases with no gene match: 13. The germline gives CDR1 MNHEY, CDR2 SVGAGI. This CDR3 spans 15 amino acids. CDR3 residues: CASSMTGVMKRGYTF. In nucleotides, the CDR3 is TGTGCCAGCAGTATGACAGGGGTGATGAAGAGAGGCTACACCTTC.

The rearrangement joins TRBV5-1 to TRBJ2-7, with 7 bases that match TRBD2. Germline V gene data show CDR1 as SGHRS and CDR2 as YFSETQ. Losses at the gene ends were 0 bases for V and 0 bases for J; bases not matched to a gene: 3. The CDR3 is 15 amino acids. CDR3 in amino acids: CASSLGGGSSYEQYF. CDR3 nucleotides: TGCGCCAGCAGCTTGGGGGGCGGGAGCTCCTACGAGCAGTACTTC.

The genes are TRBV9 and TRBJ2-3; TRBD2 might be the D (6 bases). Trimming pared 7 bases from V and 5 bases from J, leaving 14 bases between. The length of the CDR3 is 13 residues. Germline CDR1 reads SGDLS; CDR2 reads YYNGEE. CDR3 sequence: CASQGGVVDTQYF. CDR3 bases: TGTGCCAGCCAGGGAGGAGTTGTAGATACGCAGTATTTT. Drawing the rest from reference TRBV9 and TRBJ2-3, the complete variable domain is DSGVTQTPKHLITATGQRVTLRCSPRSGDLSVYWYQQSLDQGLQFLIQYYNGEERAKGNILERFSAQQFPDLHSELNLSSLELGDSALYFCASQGGVVDTQYFGPGTRLTVL.

To note about this clone: Because it lacks the conserved phenylalanine or tryptophan at the end, this CDR3 is likely a read error. It is unclear where the CDR3 begins or ends on the DNA, so no DNA is shown, and the CDR3 is as TCRdb lists it. This chain connects TRBV12-5 to TRBJ1-2; the table's D call of TRBD1 was not tested on the DNA. The CDR3 comprises 13 residues, both ends counted. In germline, CDR1 is LGHNT, CDR2 FRNRAP. The CDR3 reads CASGLIPGTRIPI.

The chain has TRBV7-9 and TRBJ2-1, with 12 bases that match TRBD2. Germline V gene sequence: CDR1 SEHNR, CDR2 FQNEAQ (reference sequence). This CDR3 region has 16 residues. V shed 5 bases and J 6 bases; nucleotides not matched to a gene: 8. In DNA, the CDR3 is TGTGCCAGCAGCGGGGGCCTAGCGGGAGGGGTCAATGAGCAGTTCTTC. Its translation is CASSGGLAGGVNEQFF. The whole variable domain, remainder taken from reference TRBV7-9 and TRBJ2-1, is DTGVSQNPRHKITKRGQNVTFRCDPISEHNRLYWYRQTLGQGPEFLTYFQNEAQLEKSRLLSDRFSAERPKGSFSTLEIQRTEQGDSAMYLCASSGGLAGGVNEQFFGPGTRLTVL.

This clone was seen a handful of times. The chain joins TRBV29-1 to TRBJ2-7, with TRBD1 matching 9 bases. Germline V gene lookup returns CDR1 SQVTM and CDR2 ANQGSEA. The J segment lost 5 bases and the V segment lost 7 bases, leaving 3 bases of the junction unmatched. CDR3 length: 11 amino acids. CDR3 DNA: TGCAGCGCCACAGGGGGCCACGAGCAGTACTTC. The encoded protein is CSATGGHEQYF.

This chain links TRBV19 with TRBJ2-3; TRBD1 matches 11 bases. The V and J ends lost 5 bases and 3 bases, in that order; junction bases with no gene match: 1. This CDR3 region has 14 residues. Per the germline V gene, CDR1 is LNHDA and CDR2 is SQIVND (reference sequence). CDR3 residues: CASSWDRGTDTQYF. CDR3 nucleotide sequence: TGTGCCAGTAGTTGGGACAGGGGGACAGATACGCAGTATTTT.

The chain uses TRBV10-1 and TRBJ2-2, with 7 bases aligning to TRBD1. The germline V gene encodes CDR1 WNHNN and CDR2 SYGVQD (reference sequence). V was clipped by 3 bases and J by 5 bases; unmatched bases: 0. This CDR3 contains 13 residues. CDR3 sequence (DNA): TGCGCCAGCAGTGACAGGGGGACCGGGGAGCTGTTTTTT. Residues: CASSDRGTGELFF.

V and J are TRBV19 and TRBJ2-5, with a weak D call TRBD1 (6 bases). V was cut by 4 bases and J by 2 bases, with 11 bases left in between. CDR1 is LNHDA and CDR2 is SQIVND in the germline V gene (reference sequence). The CDR3 covers 14 residues. The CDR3 DNA reads as TGTGCCAGTAGTAGAACAGGGAGTCAAGAGACCCAGTACTTC. It encodes CASSRTGSQETQYF.

The chain combines TRBV13 with TRBJ2-1; D gene ambiguous. The V and J ends lost 5 bases and 7 bases respectively, with 12 bases between them. The germline gives CDR1 PRHDT, CDR2 FYEKMQ (reference sequence). The CDR3 sequence is 13 residues long. The CDR3 nucleotides read TGTGCCAGCAGCCCCTTTTCCAGGAATGAGCAGTTCTTC. Residues: CASSPFSRNEQFF.

This sequence joins TRBV9 and TRBJ2-6; TRBD2 is a possible D gene (6 bases). The germline V and J ends were trimmed by 0 bases and 4 bases, with 14 bases remaining between them. This CDR3 has 17 amino acids. Looked up from germline, CDR1 is SGDLS and CDR2 is YYNGEE. CDR3 DNA: TGTGCCAGCAGCGTAGGAGGAGGGTCTAGCGGGGCCAACGTCCTGACTTTC. Translating gives CASSVGGGSSGANVLTF.

This chain joins TRBV27 and TRBJ1-5, with D perhaps TRBD1 (5 bases). This CDR3 has 16 amino acids. Germline CDR1 MNHEY, CDR2 SMNVEV (reference sequence). Trimming took off 5 bases at V and 2 bases at J, with 16 bases between the two ends. Written as DNA, the CDR3 is TGTGCCAGCAGTCCGTTTGCAGGGTTGGGCAATCAGCCCCAGCATTTT. It encodes CASSPFAGLGNQPQHF.

Comments on this clone: This sample includes further DNA sequences coding for the same CDR3. V is TRBV30 and J is TRBJ2-7; 7 bases are a match to TRBD1. The CDR3 is 13 amino acids. Germline V gene lookup returns CDR1 GTSNPN and CDR2 SVGIG (reference sequence). With V trimmed by 0 bases and J by 4 bases, 3 bases remained unmatched. CDR3 region: CAWSVGGSYEQYF. The CDR3 DNA reads TGTGCCTGGAGTGTAGGGGGCAGTTACGAGCAGTACTTC.

V and J are TRBV9 and TRBJ2-1; D remains ambiguous. Germline V CDR1 and CDR2: SGDLS, YYNGEE. This CDR3 spans 14 amino acids. Trimming took 2 bases from V and 5 from J, leaving 11 bases between them. The CDR3 is CASSVGPANNEQFF. The CDR3 DNA reads TGTGCCAGCAGCGTTGGGCCGGCCAACAATGAGCAGTTCTTC.

The chain links TRBV7-2 to TRBJ1-2; no clear D. There are 14 residues in the CDR3. The germline V and J ends were trimmed by 5 bases and 4 bases, with 14 bases remaining between them. The germline V gene encodes CDR1 SGHTA and CDR2 FQGNSA. The CDR3 sequence: CASSLREGSYGYTF. The CDR3 DNA follows: TGTGCCAGCAGCCTCCGGGAGGGTAGCTATGGCTACACCTTC.

The V and J genes are TRBV5-1 and TRBJ1-3, with D possibly being TRBD1 (5 bases). V gave up 5 bases and J gave up 2 bases, with 14 bases separating them. The CDR3 runs to 15 residues. From germline, CDR1 is SGHRS and CDR2 YFSETQ. The CDR3 region has the DNA TGCGCCAGCAGGGACGGGGGGAATACTGGAAACACCATATATTTT. Its translation: CASRDGGNTGNTIYF.

V is TRBV9 and J is TRBJ1-1, with unresolved D. Per germline, CDR1 SGDLS and CDR2 YYNGEE. The CDR3 totals 12 residues. V shed 4 bases and J shed 5 bases, with 9 bases lying between them. Here the CDR3 reads CASSPIGTEAFF. The CDR3 DNA sequence: TGTGCCAGCAGCCCAATCGGGACTGAAGCTTTCTTT.

The chain links TRBV6-6 to TRBJ1-2, with 7 bases aligning to TRBD1. Germline V CDR1 and CDR2: MNHNY, SVGAGI (reference sequence). V shed 7 bases and J 6 bases; nucleotides not matched to a gene: 11. The CDR3 contains 14 residues. The CDR3 sequence is CASTRQGRDDGYTF. CDR3 in DNA: TGTGCCAGCACCCGACAGGGACGGGATGATGGCTACACCTTC.

V and J are TRBV27 and TRBJ1-2; D gene unclear. Germline CDR1 MNHEY, CDR2 SMNVEV (reference sequence). The CDR3 totals 14 residues. V was cut by 3 bases and J by 0 bases, with 8 bases left in between. The CDR3 sequence: CASSLRESNYGYTF. CDR3 coding DNA: TGTGCCAGCAGTTTGAGAGAATCTAACTATGGCTACACCTTC.

This clone was observed a handful of times. This rearrangement joins TRBV10-3 to TRBJ1-5; D uncertain. CDR1 ENHRY and CDR2 SYGVKD come from the germline V gene. The CDR3 totals 13 residues. The germline V and J ends were trimmed by 4 bases and 4 bases, with 8 bases remaining between them. CDR3 sequence (DNA): TGTGCCATCAGTGTCGGCGGTAATCAGCCCCAGCATTTT. This encodes CAISVGGNQPQHF.

This clone was recorded at least ten times. This chain uses TRBV7-9 with TRBJ1-1; D ambiguous. The CDR3 is made up of 12 amino acids. Germline V gives CDR1 SEHNR, CDR2 FQNEAQ (reference sequence). Between the trimmed V and J ends, which lost 6 bases and 0 bases, there was a span of 5 bases. CDR3 bases: TGTGCCAGCAGACTGATGAACACTGAAGCTTTCTTT. This codes for CASRLMNTEAFF.

The rearrangement links TRBV21-1 to TRBJ1-1; the table's D call, TRBD1, was not checked against the DNA. TRBV21-1 is a pseudogene locus. The CDR3 is 18 residues long. CDR3 nucleotides: TGTGCCAGCAGCAAAGAAGAAGGGGTAAAACCCCGGGACACTGAAGCTTTCTTT. It is translated as CASSKEEGVKPRDTEAFF.

This clone was found once. V is TRBV7-8 and J is TRBJ2-5, with a possible D match to TRBD2 (5 bases). Trimming took off 5 bases at V and 2 bases at J, with 12 bases between the two ends. Germline V gene data show CDR1 as SGHVS and CDR2 as FQNEAQ. This CDR3 spans 14 amino acids. CDR3 amino acids: CASSRSLVQETQYF. CDR3 sequence (DNA): TGTGCCAGCAGCAGATCACTAGTACAAGAGACCCAGTACTTC.